This TCR beta chain is from a study of T-cell memory formation after mild COVID-19. Study-level results: Pre-infection memory showed some responding clones, and this suggested that cross-reactive memory joined.

This CDR3 spans 14 amino acids. Germline lookup yields CDR1 LNHDA and CDR2 SQIVND (reference sequence). V was trimmed by 5 bases and J by 3 bases, leaving 14 bases between them. The sample holds a few counts of this clonotype. Its antigen is not known. TCRdb itself ran the 5' RACE reads through MiXCR, one entry per CDR3 protein. The data show 80,000 to 90,000 distinct CDR3 sequences, approximately 23% seen once. J is TRBJ2-7 and V is TRBV19; D not certain. Sequenced material: PBMCs or a T cell subset sorted from them (not recorded which). This TCR came from a man younger than 35 who had mild COVID-19 (a few samples of this study predate the infection). Cell type and time point are not known. The CDR3 region is CASSAAQADYEQYF. CDR3 nucleotide sequence: TGTGCCAGTAGTGCGGCCCAAGCCGACTACGAGCAGTACTTC.